There are many counts of the clone carrying this T cell receptor (beta chain). What it recognizes is unknown. Patients with other autoimmune diseases, uncontrolled infections, pregnancy or lactation were excluded. As diagnostic evidence, clinical symptoms, serum thyroxine, TRAb, thyroid ultrasound and orbital computed tomography were relied upon. The data are from a study of Graves' ophthalmopathy and Graves' hyperthyroidism. About the research overall: At the time of initial diagnosis and before any treatment, peripheral blood was collected.

This CDR3 comprises 15 residues. V shed 2 bases and J shed 4 bases, with 11 bases lying between them. CDR1 SNHLY and CDR2 FYNNEI come from the germline V gene. RNA transcripts yielded amplified TCR beta CDR3 regions. RT-PCR with HTBI primers came first, then second-round multiplex PCR. Each CDR3 protein gets one entry after TCRdb re-called the multiplex PCR reads with MiXCR. Here the sample spans just over 600,000 distinct CDR3 sequences, over 20% being singletons. The study's findings and limits: The model's prediction of ophthalmopathy progression had just over 70% sensitivity and approximately 76% specificity.

Material for sequencing was peripheral blood. The chain uses TRBV2 and TRBJ2-2, with D possibly TRBD1 on 6 matching bases. The receptor was derived from a woman between 18 and 29 years old with stable Graves' hyperthyroidism. Some clones in this sample may be carry-over from other donors' samples. CDR3 amino acids: CASSEMDSSTGELFF. In nucleotides, the CDR3 is TGTGCCAGCAGTGAAATGGACAGTTCCACCGGGGAGCTGTTTTTT.